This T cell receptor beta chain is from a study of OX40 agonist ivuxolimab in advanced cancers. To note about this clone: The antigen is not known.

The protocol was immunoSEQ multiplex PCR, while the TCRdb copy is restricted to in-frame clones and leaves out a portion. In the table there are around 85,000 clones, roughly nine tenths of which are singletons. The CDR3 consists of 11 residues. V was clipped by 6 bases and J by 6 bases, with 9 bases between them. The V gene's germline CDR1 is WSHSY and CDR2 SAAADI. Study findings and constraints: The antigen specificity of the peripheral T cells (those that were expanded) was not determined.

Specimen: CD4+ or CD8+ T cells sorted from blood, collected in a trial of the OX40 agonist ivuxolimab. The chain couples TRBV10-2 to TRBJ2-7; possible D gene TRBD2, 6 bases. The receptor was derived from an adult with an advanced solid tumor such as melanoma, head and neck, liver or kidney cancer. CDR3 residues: CASRQGGEQYF. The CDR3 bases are TGCGCCAGCAGGCAGGGAGGCGAGCAGTACTTC.